A single sample gave rise to the 27 T cell receptor beta chains below, sequenced in a study of patients and donors after allogeneic stem cell transplantation. TCRdb re-called the RT-PCR reads with MiXCR, one entry per CDR3 protein. The sample has 200,000 to 250,000 distinct CDR3 sequences, approximately 14% seen once. Sequenced material: blood, either unsorted or a sorted T cell fraction (not recorded which). Every receptor here comes from a human donor who was either an allogeneic HSCT recipient or a stem cell or donor lymphocyte infusion donor (not recorded which). It is not recorded whose cells these are; they may come from a transplant donor.

The CDR3 here is CSALDRAQETQYF. The CDR3 region has the DNA TGCAGTGCCTTGGACAGGGCCCAAGAGACCCAGTACTTC. The J gene is TRBJ2-5, the V gene TRBV20-1; 8 bases align to TRBD1. The CDR3 has 13 residues. CDR1 and CDR2 from the germline V gene are DFQATT and SNEGSKA (reference sequence). Trimming removed 6 bases from V and 1 base from J; junction bases left unmatched: 4.

This clonotype was seen more than once but under ten times. J is TRBJ2-1 and V is TRBV19; the match to TRBD1 covers 10 bases. Germline-derived CDR1 and CDR2 are LNHDA and SQIVND (reference sequence). This CDR3 has 15 amino acids. V was pared by 7 bases and J by 1 base, with 4 bases of the junction left unmatched. The CDR3 nucleotides read TGTGCCAGTATTGACAGGGGGCGATCCTACAATGAGCAGTTCTTC. Amino acids: CASIDRGRSYNEQFF. The full variable domain, completed using reference TRBV19 and TRBJ2-1, is DGGITQSPKYLFRKEGQNVTLSCEQNLNHDAMYWYRQDPGQGLRLIYYSQIVNDFQKGDIAEGYSVSREKKESFPLTVTSAQKNPTAFYLCASIDRGRSYNEQFFGPGTRLTVL.

This clonotype was found many times. J is TRBJ2-1 and V is TRBV12-5; D is possibly TRBD2 (5 bases). This CDR3 has 12 residues. The V gene lost 4 bases and the J gene lost 10 bases, with 11 bases spanning the gap. Germline CDR1 and CDR2: LGHNT and FRNRAP. Here the CDR3 reads CASGSRRGEQFF. In DNA, the CDR3 is TGTGCTAGTGGTTCCCGCCGAGGGGAGCAGTTCTTC.

This clonotype was observed at least ten times. The CDR3: CASSSAGANYGYTF. CDR3 bases: TGTGCCAGCAGTTCCGCGGGCGCTAACTATGGCTACACCTTC. The V gene is TRBV6-2 or TRBV6-3, the J gene TRBJ1-2; no clear D gene. Per the germline V gene, CDR1 is MNHEY and CDR2 is SVGEGT. This CDR3 has 14 residues. V gave up 4 bases and J gave up 0 bases, with 9 bases separating them.

The rearrangement joins TRBV6-1 to TRBJ2-6; D perhaps matches TRBD2 (6 bases). CDR1 and CDR2 from the germline V gene are MNHNS and SASEGT. The CDR3 contains 16 residues. V was trimmed by 7 bases and J by 13 bases, leaving 26 bases between them. DNA of the CDR3: TGTGCCAGCAAAAGGGACTTTACTCGAGACTTTACTGTCCTGACTTTC. This gives the protein CASKRDFTRDFTVLTF.

The rearrangement joins TRBV18 to TRBJ2-1, with 8 nucleotides matching TRBD2. Germline loops: CDR1 KGHSH, CDR2 LQKENI. Unmatched junction bases numbered 16, after V lost 3 bases and J lost 15 bases. CDR3 size: 15 residues. The CDR3 loop is CASSPESGGAASGFF. DNA of the CDR3: TGTGCCAGCTCACCCGAATCGGGGGGGGCTGCGTCCGGGTTCTTC.

This rearrangement joins TRBV7-9 to TRBJ2-1, with 11 positions matching TRBD2. The CDR3 runs to 14 residues. Germline-derived CDR1 and CDR2 are SEHNR and FQNEAQ (reference sequence). The V gene end was trimmed by 5 bases and the J gene end by 13 bases; junction bases not matched to a gene: 10. DNA for the CDR3: TGTGCCAGCAGCCCGCCCATTACTAGCGGGAGACAGTTCTTC. As protein: CASSPPITSGRQFF.

V and J are TRBV15 and TRBJ1-3; no reliable D call. CDR1 is LNHNV and CDR2 is YYDKDF in the germline V gene (reference sequence). There are 14 residues in the CDR3. Trimming pared 3 bases from V and 1 base from J, leaving 7 bases between. CDR3 nucleotide sequence: TGTGCCACCAGCAGCGTAGGTTCTGGAAACACCATATATTTT. Protein: CATSSVGSGNTIYF.

This clonotype was observed at least ten times. This rearrangement joins TRBV20-1 to TRBJ1-1, with D hard to call. CDR3 length: 13 residues. Germline CDR1 reads DFQATT; CDR2 reads SNEGSKA (reference sequence). Trimming removed 5 bases from V and 6 bases from J, with 16 bases in between. The CDR3 loop reads CSAGLGGRAEAFF. The CDR3 region has the DNA TGCAGTGCTGGCCTCGGAGGGAGGGCTGAAGCTTTCTTT.

This chain connects TRBV20-1 to TRBJ2-7, with TRBD2 matching over 11 bases. Germline V gene lookup returns CDR1 DFQATT and CDR2 SNEGSKA (reference sequence). Germline trimming cut 2 bases from V and 7 bases from J; bases unmatched to any gene: 4. The CDR3 is 13 residues long. The CDR3: CSARKTSGGEQYF. CDR3 DNA sequence: TGCAGTGCTAGAAAAACTAGCGGGGGTGAGCAGTACTTC.

This clonotype was picked up a small number of times. V gene TRBV5-1 combines with J gene TRBJ1-1; the D is unclear. Trimming shortened V by 4 bases and J by 1 base, and 5 bases separated the two germline ends. The CDR3 totals 12 residues. Germline-derived CDR1 and CDR2 are SGHRS and YFSETQ. The CDR3 DNA reads as TGCGCCAGCAGCCATTCGAACACTGAAGCTTTCTTT. Its protein product is CASSHSNTEAFF. Using reference TRBV5-1 and TRBJ1-1 for the parts outside the CDR3, the full variable domain is KAGVTQTPRYLIKTRGQQVTLSCSPISGHRSVSWYQQTPGQGLQFLFEYFSETQRNKGNFPGRFSGRQFSNSRSEMNVSTLELGDSALYLCASSHSNTEAFFGQGTRLTVV.

The V gene is TRBV6-1, the J gene TRBJ1-2, with D unclear. V gave up 5 bases and J gave up 6 bases, with 10 bases separating them. Germline V gene lookup returns CDR1 MNHNS and CDR2 SASEGT. This CDR3 has 12 residues. CDR3 region: CASSPRPDGYTF. CDR3 in DNA: TGTGCCAGCAGTCCACGGCCCGATGGCTACACCTTC.

This chain uses TRBV12-1 with TRBJ2-1. TRBV12-1 is assigned pseudogene status. The CDR3 consists of 15 residues. CDR3 bases: TGTGCCAGCAGCTTTGCTGCACACTCCTACAATGAGCAGTTCTTC. Its protein product is CASSFAAHSYNEQFF.

The gene calls are TRBV9 and TRBJ2-7; 9 bases agree with TRBD2. There are 14 residues in the CDR3. Germline assignment: CDR1 SGDLS and CDR2 YYNGEE. V lost 0 bases, J lost 3 bases, and 1 base stayed unmatched. The CDR3 sequence: CASSVGTSVYEQYF. The CDR3 nucleotides are TGTGCCAGCAGCGTAGGGACTAGCGTCTACGAGCAGTACTTC.

This clonotype was seen a handful of times. The chain is built from TRBV7-6 and TRBJ1-5; unclear D gene. The CDR3 consists of 14 residues. The germline gives CDR1 SGHVS, CDR2 FNYEAQ. Trimming shortened V by 1 base and J by 7 bases, and 11 bases separated the two germline ends. The chain's CDR3 is CASSLGTWRQPQHF. CDR3 nucleotide sequence: TGTGCCAGCAGCTTAGGTACGTGGCGACAGCCCCAGCATTTT. Full variable domain (remainder filled in from reference TRBV7-6 and TRBJ1-5): GAGVSQSPRYKVTKRGQDVALRCDPISGHVSLYWYRQALGQGPEFLTYFNYEAQQDKSGLPNDRFSAERPEGSISTLTIQRTEQRDSAMYRCASSLGTWRQPQHFGDGTRLSIL.

The chain links TRBV6-2 or TRBV6-3 to TRBJ2-3; either TRBD1 or TRBD2 may fit D (5 bases each). CDR3 length equals 14 residues. With 5 bases removed from V and 4 bases from J, the gap between germline ends came to 13 bases. Germline CDR1 is MNHEY and CDR2 is SVGEGT. CDR3 coding DNA: TGTGCCAGCAGTGCCGGGACCCTTTCAGATACGCAGTATTTT. Translating gives CASSAGTLSDTQYF.

This chain's CDR3 is CASSSLRREVETQYF. The CDR3 coding sequence is TGTGCCAGCAGCTCTCTCCGGCGGGAGGTCGAGACCCAGTACTTC. The rearrangement uses TRBV7-8 and TRBJ2-5; 8 positions agree with TRBD2. The CDR3 sequence is 15 residues long. V lost 4 bases to trimming and J lost 5 bases; unmatched junction nucleotides: 9. CDR1 and CDR2 from the germline V gene are SGHVS and FQNEAQ.

This clonotype was seen a few times. The gene calls are TRBV5-1 and TRBJ2-1, with D maybe TRBD1 (6 bases). V was clipped by 3 bases and J by 6 bases, with 10 bases between them. CDR1 and CDR2 from the germline V gene are SGHRS and YFSETQ. The CDR3 totals 13 residues. CDR3 protein: CASSYSTGNEQFF. CDR3 coding DNA: TGCGCCAGCAGCTACTCGACAGGCAATGAGCAGTTCTTC.

In this sample, this clonotype turned up many times. V and J are TRBV2 and TRBJ2-1; TRBD2 is a possible D gene (6 bases). The CDR3 is 14 residues long. Trimming took off 3 bases at V and 2 bases at J, with 8 bases between the two ends. Germline V gives CDR1 SNHLY, CDR2 FYNNEI. CDR3 in amino acids: CASSDWRAYNEQFF. CDR3 coding DNA: TGTGCCAGCAGTGATTGGAGGGCCTACAATGAGCAGTTCTTC.

This rearrangement joins TRBV4-1 to TRBJ2-3; D is possibly TRBD1 (6 bases). The CDR3 covers 20 residues. The V gene's germline CDR1 is MGHRA and CDR2 YSYEKL. The V end was cut by 0 bases, the J end by 5 bases, with 27 bases between. The CDR3 sequence: CASSQDGVRGVLSSRDTQYF. In nucleotides, the CDR3 is TGCGCCAGCAGCCAAGATGGTGTCAGGGGTGTTCTTTCTTCCAGAGATACGCAGTATTTT.

This clonotype occurred a few times. The chain carries TRBV3-1 and TRBJ2-1; tentative D call: TRBD2 (5 bases). The germline V and J ends were trimmed by 1 base and 5 bases, with 9 bases remaining between them. This CDR3 comprises 14 residues. Germline lookup yields CDR1 LGHDT and CDR2 YNNKEL (reference sequence). The CDR3 DNA reads as TGTGCCAGCAGCCAAGGCCCAGCGGACAATGAGCAGTTCTTC. The encoded protein is CASSQGPADNEQFF.

The chain carries TRBV3-1 and TRBJ1-1; D call uncertain. Trimming left V 2 bases short and J 2 bases short, with 6 bases between. Looked up from germline, CDR1 is LGHDT and CDR2 is YNNKEL (reference sequence). This CDR3 has 13 residues. The CDR3 protein is CASSQKGNTEAFF. CDR3 nucleotides: TGTGCCAGCAGCCAAAAGGGTAACACTGAAGCTTTCTTT. The variable domain in full, completed from reference TRBV3-1 and TRBJ1-1, reads DTAVSQTPKYLVTQMGNDKSIKCEQNLGHDTMYWYKQDSKKFLKIMFSYNNKELIINETVPNRFSPKSPDKAHLNLHINSLELGDSAVYFCASSQKGNTEAFFGQGTRLTVV.

With regard to this clonotype: An end of the junction differs from the germline gene, which may be a read error. The chain's CDR3 is CSARVRARGEQFF. In DNA, the CDR3 is TGCAGTGCCAGAGTAAGGGCCAGGGGTGAGCAGTTCTTC. This chain joins TRBV20-1 and TRBJ2-1, with D possibly being TRBD1 (6 bases). This CDR3 contains 13 residues. Germline assignment: CDR1 DFQATT and CDR2 SNEGSKA (reference sequence).

This clonotype was seen a few times. V gene TRBV18 combines with J gene TRBJ1-6; possibly TRBD1 for D (5 bases). Trimming left V 3 bases short and J 0 bases short, with 15 bases between. The CDR3 is 18 residues long. From germline, CDR1 is KGHSH and CDR2 LQKENI. Written as DNA, the CDR3 is TGTGCCAGCTCACCTTTCAGGGATACGAGCTCCTATAATTCACCCCTCCACTTT. It is translated as CASSPFRDTSSYNSPLHF.

The V gene is TRBV5-1, the J gene TRBJ1-4; perhaps TRBD1 as D (6 bases). The V and J ends lost 0 bases and 6 bases respectively, with 12 bases between them. Looked up from germline, CDR1 is SGHRS and CDR2 is YFSETQ. The CDR3 spans 15 residues. For the CDR3, the DNA is TGCGCCAGCAGCTTGGGGACAGCGCCCGATGAAAAACTGTTTTTT. It specifies CASSLGTAPDEKLFF.

This clonotype came up many times. The rearrangement joins TRBV12-3 or TRBV12-4 to TRBJ2-5; D tentatively fits TRBD1 or TRBD2 (5 bases each). The germline V and J ends were trimmed by 0 bases and 9 bases, with 8 bases remaining between them. CDR3 length: 12 residues. CDR3 in amino acids: CASSLAQGPQYF. The CDR3 DNA reads TGTGCCAGCAGTTTAGCGCAGGGACCCCAGTACTTC.

This clonotype was seen repeatedly, ten times or more. The genes are TRBV12-3 or TRBV12-4 and TRBJ1-2; D may be TRBD1 (6 bases). The CDR3 runs 13 residues. V was cut by 5 bases and J by 10 bases, with 17 bases left in between. The CDR3 DNA reads as TGTGCCAGCAGTATAGGGGGGCGGGGTCACTACACCTTC. Translating it yields CASSIGGRGHYTF.